A selection of T cell receptor beta chains follows, all from one sample in a study of regulatory T cells in long-lasting Graves disease. TCRdb itself ran the multiplex PCR reads through MiXCR, one entry per CDR3 protein. The sample carries some 300,000 distinct CDR3 sequences, around 21% recorded once. This sample comprised peripheral blood mononuclear cells (PBMCs), obtained when the disease was refractory, from a patient treated with antithyroid drugs. These receptors were collected from a female donor with Graves disease. CDR3s include the opening cysteine and the closing phenylalanine or tryptophan. The order of the fields is V gene, D gene, J gene, clone size, CDR3 DNA, CDR3 protein. D genes are given only for firm matches. Size is omitted from some rows. Given values are once, few, many or a class for expanded clones.

TRBV30,NA,TRBJ1-4,many,TGTGCCTGGAGTCGCGGGGGGGGGAATGAAAAACTGTTTTTT,CAWSRGGGNEKLFF
TRBV3-1,NA,TRBJ2-7,many,TGTGCCAGCAGCCAGGACACCTACGAGCAGTACTTC,CASSQDTYEQYF
TRBV5-1,NA,TRBJ1-6,many,TGCGCCAGCAGCTTGAATTTCGGGGATTATTCACCCCTCCACTTT,CASSLNFGDYSPLHF
TRBV27,TRBD2,TRBJ2-7,many,TGTGCCAGCACCTTTCGACTAGCGGGAGGGCCCTACGAGCAGTACTTC,CASTFRLAGGPYEQYF
TRBV7-2,NA,TRBJ1-1,NA,TGTGCCAGCAGCTTAGGCCCCAGGGGAGACACTGAAGCTTTCTTT,CASSLGPRGDTEAFF
TRBV9,TRBD2,TRBJ2-7,NA,TGTGCCAGCAGCGTGTCTAGCGGGCCCTCCTACGAGCAGTACTTC,CASSVSSGPSYEQYF
TRBV9,NA,TRBJ2-7,NA,TGTGCCAGCAGCGTAGGGGGGGACACCTCCTACGAGCAGTACTTC,CASSVGGDTSYEQYF
TRBV6-1,TRBD2,TRBJ2-5,few,TGTGCCACTACCCCCGGGACTAGCGGAGAGACCCAGTACTTC,CATTPGTSGETQYF
TRBV7-9,NA,TRBJ1-1,NA,TGTGCCAGCAGCTTAGGGGTGGGGACCTCGGCGGAAGCTTTCTTT,CASSLGVGTSAEAFF
TRBV3-1,NA,TRBJ1-1,once,TGTGCCAGCAGCCCCTTAGTGAACACTGAAGCTTTCTTT,CASSPLVNTEAFF
TRBV30,NA,TRBJ1-1,few,TGTGCCTGTTCAGGGCAACACACTGAAGCTTTCTTT,CACSGQHTEAFF
TRBV5-4,NA,TRBJ1-1,few,TGTGCCAGCAGCTTGGCCGGGGGCCGGGCCGAAGCTTTCTTT,CASSLAGGRAEAFF
TRBV3-1,NA,TRBJ2-7,NA,TGTGCCAGCAGCCAAGAACCGGGGGCCGAGCAGTACTTC,CASSQEPGAEQYF
TRBV27,NA,TRBJ2-2,NA,TGTGCCAGCAGTCATCGGGGTACCGGGGAGCTGTTTTTT,CASSHRGTGELFF
TRBV30,NA,TRBJ1-1,NA,TGTGCCTGGAGTGACACAGGGTACACTGAAGCTTTCTTT,CAWSDTGYTEAFF
TRBV6-1,NA,TRBJ1-6,NA,TGTGCCAGCTCCATAGAGGGGTCACCCCTCCACTTT,CASSIEGSPLHF
TRBV3-1,NA,TRBJ1-2,many,TGTGCCAGCAGCCCGCCGGACAGAGATGGCTACACCTTC,CASSPPDRDGYTF
TRBV11-2,TRBD1,TRBJ2-2,few,TGTGCCAGCAGCTTAGGGTCGGGACAGGGGAACACCGGGGAGCTGTTTTTT,CASSLGSGQGNTGELFF
TRBV28,NA,TRBJ2-7,many,TGTGCCAGCAGGGTAAACTACGAGCAGTACTTC,CASRVNYEQYF
TRBV12-3/TRBV12-4,TRBD1,TRBJ2-5,many,TGTGCCAGCAGCCGGACAGGGGCCCAAGAGACCCAGTACTTC,CASSRTGAQETQYF
TRBV6-2/TRBV6-3,NA,TRBJ2-7,NA,TGTGCCAGCAGTTACTCGAGGGGGGGAGTAGGCTCCTACGAGCAGTACTTC,CASSYSRGGVGSYEQYF
TRBV12-3/TRBV12-4,NA,TRBJ2-7,many,TGTGCCAGCAGCTATCACCCTGCCTACGAGCAGTACTTC,CASSYHPAYEQYF
TRBV7-9,TRBD2,TRBJ2-1,NA,TGTGCCAGCAGCTTCCACGGGACTAGCGGGAGTATTAGGGGGTCCTACAATGAGCAGTTCTTC,CASSFHGTSGSIRGSYNEQFF
TRBV7-2,NA,TRBJ2-2,many,TGTGCCAGCAGCGTCCGGGACACCGGGGAGCTGTTTTTT,CASSVRDTGELFF
TRBV19,TRBD2,TRBJ2-7,few,TGTGCCAGTAGTACGTTCCGGACTAGCGGGAGGGCCTACGAGCAGTACTTC,CASSTFRTSGRAYEQYF
TRBV11-2,NA,TRBJ2-3,few,TGTGCCAGCAGCTTAGATTGGGCCCCGGGAGCCACAGATACGCAGTATTTT,CASSLDWAPGATDTQYF
TRBV3-1,TRBD1,TRBJ2-3,once,TGTGCCACCGGACAGGGAGGAGATACGCAGTATTTT,CATGQGGDTQYF
TRBV7-2,TRBD2,TRBJ2-3,NA,TGTGCCAGCAGCCCTAGGGGAAGCGGGAGGGCCCTCGGTACAGATACGCAGTATTTT,CASSPRGSGRALGTDTQYF
TRBV20-1,TRBD1,TRBJ1-6,NA,TGCAGTGCTAGCAGGGGGAATGAATCACCCCTCCACTTT,CSASRGNESPLHF
TRBV4-3,NA,TRBJ1-1,NA,TGCGCCAGCAGCCAGTTGACGCGGGGTTTTAGTGAGACTGAAGCTTTCTTT,CASSQLTRGFSETEAFF
TRBV12-3/TRBV12-4,NA,TRBJ1-5,many,TGTGCCAGCAGCCGTGGGGGGGTCCGGCCCCAGCATTTT,CASSRGGVRPQHF
TRBV12-5,NA,TRBJ2-7,many,TGTGCTAGTGGTTTGCATCCTTTTTTTATCGACAGCTCCTACGAGCAGTACTTC,CASGLHPFFIDSSYEQYF
TRBV5-1,NA,TRBJ2-5,few,TGCGCCAGCAGCCTGAGGGAGCGCACGCGTTTAACCGAAGAGACCCAGTACTTC,CASSLRERTRLTEETQYF
TRBV7-9,NA,TRBJ2-3,NA,TGTGCCAGCAGTCCAGGGGCAAGCACAGATACGCAGTATTTT,CASSPGASTDTQYF